This T cell receptor beta chain came from a study of T cells after yellow fever vaccination. The study, taken as a whole, reports: A small share of clonotypes appeared in both CD4 and CD8 compartments. Reappearing after the booster were most of the clones from primary vaccination (about 95% CD4, 70% to 90% CD8).

The V segment lost 1 base and the J segment 2 bases; nucleotides outside the gene matches: 3. The CDR3 sequence is 14 residues long. The germline CDR1 and CDR2 sequences are SGHDT and YYEEEE. UMIs were added to TCR cDNA along with a universal primer site when it was made by 5'RACE template switching. TCRdb analysed the 5' RACE reads with MiXCR anew, one entry per CDR3 protein. Among 250,000 or so distinct CDR3 sequences listed, roughly 7.2% were seen once. This clonotype was seen a handful of times. No antigen is known for it. This specimen consisted of CD4+ T cells sorted from PBMCs, obtained 15 days after the yellow fever booster vaccination. This chain uses TRBV5-6 with TRBJ2-7; 7 bases agree with TRBD2. The source is a man aged 25-40 years who received the YFV17D yellow fever vaccine. The chain's CDR3 is CASSLPGGTYEQYF. The CDR3 bases are TGTGCCAGCAGCTTGCCCGGGGGGACCTACGAGCAGTACTTC.